This T cell receptor (beta chain) comes out of a study of T cells in narcolepsy. Looking at the study overall: Patients with NT1 or NT2 and healthy control donors were enrolled.

Produced via immunoSEQ multiplex PCR; TCRdb's table is partial and in-frame only. The top ten hold about 1.2% of the sample, which has around 31,000 clones, approximately 78% seen once. Concerning this clone: Its antigen is still unknown.

Trimming shortened V by 6 bases and J by 8 bases, and 11 bases separated the two germline ends. Germline CDR1 SNHLY, CDR2 FYNNEI. This CDR3 comprises 13 residues. Study results and limitations: Comparing one patient's CSF and blood CD4+ clonotypes highlighted HCRT- and TRIB2-specific autoreactive clonotypes.

The sequence was obtained from a human donor with narcolepsy. Sequencing was carried out using CD45RA- memory CD4+ T cells from PBMCs. The J gene is TRBJ1-6, the V gene TRBV2; a weak D match, TRBD1 (5 bases). For the CDR3, the DNA is TGTGCCAGCAGACAGGAACGAGATTCACCCCTCCACTTT. Its protein product is CASRQERDSPLHF.